Listed below are T cell receptor beta chains from one sample, sequenced in a study of OX40 agonist ivuxolimab in advanced cancers. Clones were sequenced by immunoSEQ multiplex PCR, and TCRdb holds only the in-frame ones, with some missing. The table lists fewer than 100,000 clones, roughly 89% of them singletons. The specimen was CD4+ or CD8+ T cells sorted from blood, collected in a trial of the OX40 agonist ivuxolimab. Receptor source: an adult with an advanced solid tumor such as melanoma, head and neck, liver or kidney cancer. Both conserved end residues are part of each CDR3. D genes are given only for firm matches. Clone size appears in some rows only: once, few, many, or a class for an expanded clone.

j_call clone_size d_call v_call cdr3_aa cdr3_nt
TRBJ1-6 NA NA TRBV5-1 CASSLGIGTTPSPLHF TGCGCCAGCAGCTTGGGGATAGGGACAACTCCCTCACCCCTCCACTTT
TRBJ1-3 NA NA TRBV7-2 CASSLGLLARAIYF TGTGCCAGCAGCTTAGGGCTTCTGGCCCGGGCCATATATTTT
TRBJ2-3 NA NA TRBV4-1 CASSRGPRTDTQYF TGCGCCAGCAGCCGGGGACCACGCACAGATACGCAGTATTTT
TRBJ1-4 NA NA TRBV7-2 CASSLEGRHNEKLFF TGTGCCAGCAGCTTAGAGGGGAGACACAATGAAAAACTGTTTTTT
TRBJ2-5 NA TRBD1 TRBV7-9 CASSPTGVETQYF TGTGCCAGCAGCCCTACAGGGGTGGAGACCCAGTACTTC
TRBJ2-3 NA NA TRBV28 CASSSRDGTQYF TGTGCCAGCAGTTCCCGTGATGGCACGCAGTATTTT
TRBJ1-5 NA NA TRBV10-2 CASSRGYSNQPQHF TGCGCCAGCAGTCGGGGCTATAGCAATCAGCCCCAGCATTTT
TRBJ2-6 NA NA TRBV7-2 CASSLAAARMRAGANVLTF TGTGCCAGCAGCTTAGCGGCGGCCAGAATGCGGGCTGGGGCCAACGTCCTGACTTTC
TRBJ2-1 NA TRBD2 TRBV5-4 CASSPISGGLNNEQFF TGTGCCAGCAGCCCGATTAGCGGGGGCCTCAACAATGAGCAGTTCTTC
TRBJ2-2 NA NA TRBV30 CAWSPRGNGELFF TGTGCCTGGAGTCCTAGGGGTAATGGGGAGCTGTTTTTT
TRBJ2-1 NA TRBD1 TRBV13 CASSLGTGGRSYNEQFF TGTGCCAGCAGCTTAGGTACAGGGGGCCGCTCCTACAATGAGCAGTTCTTC
TRBJ1-3 NA TRBD1 TRBV5-1 CASSLWGTGQGLAENTIYF TGCGCCAGCAGCTTGTGGGGCACGGGACAGGGTCTGGCAGAAAACACCATATATTTT
TRBJ2-1 NA NA TRBV9 CASSVAGVGKVEQFF TGTGCCAGCAGCGTAGCGGGTGTTGGGAAAGTTGAGCAGTTCTTC
TRBJ2-7 NA NA TRBV9 CASSVGIGPQSYEQYF TGTGCCAGCAGCGTAGGCATCGGGCCTCAATCCTACGAGCAGTACTTC
TRBJ1-6 few NA TRBV2 CASSDKGAGYSPLHF TGTGCCAGCAGCGATAAAGGGGCAGGGTACTCACCCCTCCACTTT
TRBJ1-3 NA TRBD1 TRBV10-3 CAISESTGRGNTIYF TGTGCCATCAGTGAGTCGACAGGGAGGGGAAACACCATATATTTT
TRBJ2-3 NA NA TRBV2 CASSQHTDTQYF TGTGCCAGCAGTCAGCACACAGATACGCAGTATTTT
TRBJ2-1 NA NA TRBV6-6 CASVPGHPGDEQFF TGTGCCAGCGTCCCGGGACATCCCGGCGATGAGCAGTTCTTC
TRBJ2-7 NA TRBD1 TRBV19 CASSKVRTGGYEQYF TGTGCCAGTAGTAAAGTCAGGACAGGGGGCTACGAGCAGTACTTC
TRBJ2-7 NA TRBD2 TRBV30 CAWSVTSGGPYEQYF TGTGCCTGGAGTGTAACTAGCGGTGGACCCTACGAGCAGTACTTC
TRBJ1-1 NA NA TRBV5-8 CASSFFAGAFF TGTGCCAGCAGCTTTTTTGCTGGAGCTTTCTTT
TRBJ2-5 NA NA TRBV7-8 CASSPNRGPQETQYF TGTGCCAGCAGCCCCAATCGGGGGCCACAAGAGACCCAGTACTTC
TRBJ1-4 NA NA TRBV28 CASSPRTPLGEKLFF TGTGCCAGCAGTCCCCGTACCCCTCTAGGGGAAAAACTGTTTTTT
TRBJ2-1 NA NA TRBV2 CASSRAPTGTGYNEQFF TGTGCCAGCAGTCGAGCTCCCACAGGGACGGGCTACAATGAGCAGTTCTTC
TRBJ2-1 NA NA TRBV9 CASSVSGNEQFF TGTGCCAGCAGCGTAAGCGGCAATGAGCAGTTCTTC
TRBJ1-1 NA TRBD1 TRBV11-2 CASSLGGTGYAEAFF TGTGCCAGCAGCTTAGGGGGGACAGGGTACGCTGAAGCTTTCTTT
TRBJ2-3 NA TRBD2 TRBV7-2 CASSPRTSGRDTQYF TGTGCCAGCAGCCCTAGGACTAGCGGGAGGGATACGCAGTATTTT
TRBJ2-2 NA NA TRBV29-1 CSVMSTGELFF TGCAGCGTTATGAGCACCGGGGAGCTGTTTTTT
TRBJ1-3 NA NA TRBV2 CASSGQSVLNTIYF TGTGCCAGCAGTGGACAATCCGTTCTAAACACCATATATTTT
TRBJ1-5 NA NA TRBV28 CASSHNQPQHF TGTGCCAGCAGCCACAATCAGCCCCAGCATTTT
TRBJ2-5 NA TRBD1 TRBV10-3 CAISSPPGQGEETQYF TGTGCCATCAGCTCTCCCCCGGGACAGGGGGAAGAGACCCAGTACTTC
TRBJ2-4 NA NA TRBV28 CASRTTGNIQYF TGTGCCAGCAGAACCACAGGAAACATTCAGTACTTC
TRBJ1-1 NA NA TRBV5-5 CASSYGTNTEAFF TGTGCCAGCAGCTACGGGACAAACACTGAAGCTTTCTTT
TRBJ1-6 NA NA TRBV25-1 CASSERRLGTNSPLHF TGTGCCAGCAGTGAGCGTCGTCTGGGAACCAATTCACCCCTCCACTTT
TRBJ1-2 NA TRBD1 TRBV28 CASSLIQGARYGYTF TGTGCCAGCAGTTTAATACAGGGGGCGCGTTATGGCTACACCTTC
TRBJ1-5 NA TRBD1 TRBV6-1 CASSDQGVKQGHQPQHF TGTGCCAGCAGTGACCAGGGGGTGAAGCAGGGTCATCAGCCCCAGCATTTT
TRBJ2-7 NA NA TRBV21-1 CASSKRVAGGSDEQYF NA
TRBJ1-4 NA TRBD1 TRBV5-1 CATNRGRQGEKLFF TGCGCCACAAACAGGGGAAGGCAGGGCGAAAAACTGTTTTTT
TRBJ2-5 NA TRBD1 TRBV18 CASSERQGLRKTQYF TGTGCCAGCTCAGAAAGACAGGGATTGAGGAAGACCCAGTACTTC
TRBJ2-1 NA TRBD1 TRBV6-6 CASSSGTVAYNEQFF TGTGCCAGCAGCTCCGGGACAGTCGCCTACAATGAGCAGTTCTTC
TRBJ2-2 NA NA TRBV27 CASSLGIGELFF TGTGCCAGCAGCCTGGGGATCGGGGAGCTGTTTTTT
TRBJ2-2 NA TRBD2 TRBV27 CASSDYRGPSGSRTGELFF TGTGCCAGCAGTGACTACAGGGGACCTAGCGGGAGCAGGACCGGGGAGCTGTTTTTT
TRBJ2-1 NA TRBD1 TRBV29-1 CSLGTDYNEQFF TGCAGCCTTGGGACAGACTACAATGAGCAGTTCTTC
TRBJ2-7 once NA TRBV7-9 CASSFTGRRPYEQYF TGTGCCAGCAGCTTCACAGGGCGCCGGCCCTACGAGCAGTACTTC
TRBJ2-2 NA TRBD2 TRBV27 CASRRGSGGPNTGELFF TGTGCCAGCCGCCGTGGAAGCGGGGGGCCGAACACCGGGGAGCTGTTTTTT